This T cell receptor beta chain was sequenced during a study of cytomegalovirus exposure and HLA in healthy donors. The study's findings and limits: Earlier analysis looked at TCR beta V segments, and most were productive about 87% or about 30% of the time.

PCR primers comprised 60 Vbeta and 13 Jbeta primers. The assay was immunoSEQ multiplex PCR, and TCRdb's table has in-frame clones only and misses some. The repertoire has 150,000 to 200,000 clones, around 79% of them found once; the top ten carry approximately 2.4%. This CDR3 is built from 17 residues. Per the germline V gene, CDR1 is SNHLY and CDR2 is FYNNEI. Nominally healthy donors provided the samples, though records likely missed some immune exposures. As regards this clone: Its specificity is unknown. Compared with germline, one end of the junction differs, possibly owing to a read error.

Sequenced sample: PBMCs. The chain joins TRBV2 to TRBJ2-6; 7 nucleotides line up with TRBD1. The receptor was isolated from a female donor in good health and CMV-seronegative. The CDR3 DNA reads as TGTGCCAGCAGCCCCACGCCAGGGGGTACTGGGGCCAACGGCCTGACTTTC. Translating gives CASSPTPGGTGANGLTF.